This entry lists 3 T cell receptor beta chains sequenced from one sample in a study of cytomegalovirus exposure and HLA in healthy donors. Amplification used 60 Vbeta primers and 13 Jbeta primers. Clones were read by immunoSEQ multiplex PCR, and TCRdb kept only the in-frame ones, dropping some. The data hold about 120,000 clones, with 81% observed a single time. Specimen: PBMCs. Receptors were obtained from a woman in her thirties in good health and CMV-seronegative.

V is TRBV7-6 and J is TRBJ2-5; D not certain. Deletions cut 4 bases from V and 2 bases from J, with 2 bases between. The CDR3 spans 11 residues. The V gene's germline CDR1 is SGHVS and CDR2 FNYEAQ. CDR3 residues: CASSSQETQYF. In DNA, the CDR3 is TGTGCCAGCAGCTCTCAAGAGACCCAGTACTTC.

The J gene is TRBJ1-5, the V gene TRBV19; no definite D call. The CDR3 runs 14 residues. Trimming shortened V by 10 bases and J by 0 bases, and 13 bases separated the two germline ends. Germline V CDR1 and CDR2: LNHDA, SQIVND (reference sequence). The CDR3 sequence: CATWTEDSNQPQHF. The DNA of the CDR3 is TGTGCCACTTGGACGGAGGATAGCAATCAGCCCCAGCATTTT. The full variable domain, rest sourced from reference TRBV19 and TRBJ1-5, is DGGITQSPKYLFRKEGQNVTLSCEQNLNHDAMYWYRQDPGQGLRLIYYSQIVNDFQKGDIAEGYSVSREKKESFPLTVTSAQKNPTAFYLCATWTEDSNQPQHFGDGTRLSIL.

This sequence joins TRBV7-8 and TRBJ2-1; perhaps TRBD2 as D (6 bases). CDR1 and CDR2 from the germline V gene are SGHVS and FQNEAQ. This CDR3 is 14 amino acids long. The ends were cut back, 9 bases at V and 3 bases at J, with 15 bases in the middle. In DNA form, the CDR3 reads TGTGCCAGTCGGCCGGTGGGGGGCTACAATGAGCAGTTCTTC. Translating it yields CASRPVGGYNEQFF.